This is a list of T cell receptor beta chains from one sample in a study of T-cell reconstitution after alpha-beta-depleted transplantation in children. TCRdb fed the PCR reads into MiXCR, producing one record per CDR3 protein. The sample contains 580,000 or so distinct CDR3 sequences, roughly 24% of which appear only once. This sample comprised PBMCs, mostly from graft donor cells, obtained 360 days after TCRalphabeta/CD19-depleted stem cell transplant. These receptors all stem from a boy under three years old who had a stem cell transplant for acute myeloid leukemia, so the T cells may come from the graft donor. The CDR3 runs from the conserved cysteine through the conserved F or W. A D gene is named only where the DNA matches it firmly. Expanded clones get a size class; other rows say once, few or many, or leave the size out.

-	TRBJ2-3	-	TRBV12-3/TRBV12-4	TGTGCCAGCAGGACGGGGCCCGGACCCTACACAGATACGCAGTATTTT	CASRTGPGPYTDTQYF
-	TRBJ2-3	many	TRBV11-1	TGTGCCAGCAGCCTCACGGAAGGGACTCCTCGAAACACAGATACGCAGTATTTT	CASSLTEGTPRNTDTQYF
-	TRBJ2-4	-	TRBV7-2	TGTGCCAGCAGCTTACGAGGGGGGGCTGTGAACATTCAGTACTTC	CASSLRGGAVNIQYF
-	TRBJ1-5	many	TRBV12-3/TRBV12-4	TGTGCCAGCAGTTCCAGGGAAGGACAGCCCCAGCATTTT	CASSSREGQPQHF
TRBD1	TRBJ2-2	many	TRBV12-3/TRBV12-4	TGTGCCAGCAATACAGGGGGCGGATTGGCCGGGGAGCTGTTTTTT	CASNTGGGLAGELFF
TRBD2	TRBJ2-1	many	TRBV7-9	TGCGCCAGCAGCTTGGGACTAGCGGGGAATGAGCAGTTCTTC	CASSLGLAGNEQFF
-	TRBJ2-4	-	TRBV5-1	TGCGCCAGCAGCGTCTCCCGGGCCTTCGGCAGCATTCAGTACTTC	CASSVSRAFGSIQYF
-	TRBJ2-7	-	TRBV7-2	TGTGCCAGCAGCCCCCGCGGTGGGCAGGGTCCCGAGCAGTACTTC	CASSPRGGQGPEQYF
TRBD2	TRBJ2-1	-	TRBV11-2	TGTGCCAGCAGCTCCCTTCGCGGGGGGGATAGGTATGAGCAGTTCTTC	CASSSLRGGDRYEQFF
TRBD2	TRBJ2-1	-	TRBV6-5	TGTGCCAGCAGTTACGGGGGGACTAGCGCGTACAATGAGCAGTTCTTC	CASSYGGTSAYNEQFF
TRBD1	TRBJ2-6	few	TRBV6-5	TGTGCCAGCAGTTACGGACGGGACAGGGGAACCTCTGGGGCCAACGTCCTGACTTTC	CASSYGRDRGTSGANVLTF
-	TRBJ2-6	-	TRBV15	TGTGCCACTTGCCAGGGGCACTCTGGGGCCAACGTCCTGACTTTC	CATCQGHSGANVLTF
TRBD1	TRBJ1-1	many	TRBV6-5	TGTGCCAGCAGTTATCCGTCACAGGGGGCGAACACTGAAGCTTTCTTT	CASSYPSQGANTEAFF
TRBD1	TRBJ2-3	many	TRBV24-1	TGTGCCACCAGTCTGACAGGGGTGGCGGCAGATACGCAGTATTTT	CATSLTGVAADTQYF
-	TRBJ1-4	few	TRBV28	TGTGCCAGCAGGGGGAGGGCTAATGAAAAACTGTTTTTT	CASRGRANEKLFF
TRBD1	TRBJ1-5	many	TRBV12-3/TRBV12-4	TGTGCCAGCAGTTTAGACGGACAGGGAGGGCAGCCCCAGCATTTT	CASSLDGQGGQPQHF
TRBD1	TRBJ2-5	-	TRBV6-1	TGTGCCAGCAGCCTCCTATTCTCCAGGGGGCGGCAAGAGACCCAGTACTTC	CASSLLFSRGRQETQYF
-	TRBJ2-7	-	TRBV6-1	TGTGCCACCACAATCATGAGGTCTTGGTCCTACGAGCAGTACTTC	CATTIMRSWSYEQYF
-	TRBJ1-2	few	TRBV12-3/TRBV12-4	TGTGCCAGCAGCCACCCCTCAAGGGAGTCCCTGTCTGGCTACACCTTC	CASSHPSRESLSGYTF
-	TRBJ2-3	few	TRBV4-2	TGTGCCAGCAGCTGGGAGTTGGATACGCAGTATTTT	CASSWELDTQYF
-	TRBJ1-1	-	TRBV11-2	TGTGCCAGCAGGAGAACCGGGGTCCGGGAAGCTTTCTTT	CASRRTGVREAFF
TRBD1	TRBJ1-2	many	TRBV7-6	TGTGCCAGCAGCGTAAGTGGACAGGGCGGCCACGGTGGCTACACCTTC	CASSVSGQGGHGGYTF
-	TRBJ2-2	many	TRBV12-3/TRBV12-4	TGTGCCAGCAGCCCCATTGCACCGGGGGAGCTGTTTTTT	CASSPIAPGELFF
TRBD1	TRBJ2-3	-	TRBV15	TGTGCCACCAGCAGAGCCGGGACAGGCTTAGATACGCAGTATTTT	CATSRAGTGLDTQYF
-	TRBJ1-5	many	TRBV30	TGTGCCTGGAGCGCTGAGGGCAATCAGCCCCAGCATTTT	CAWSAEGNQPQHF
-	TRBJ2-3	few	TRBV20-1	TGCAGTGCTAGGAAGGCGGCAGTTCTCATCACAGATACGCAGTATTTT	CSARKAAVLITDTQYF
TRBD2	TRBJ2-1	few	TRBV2	TGTGCCAGCAGTGTCTGGGGAGGGAGGAATGAGCAGTTCTTC	CASSVWGGRNEQFF
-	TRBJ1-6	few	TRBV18	TGTGCCAGCTCACCAATCGTGGGGACGGACAGAAATTCACCCCTCCACTTT	CASSPIVGTDRNSPLHF
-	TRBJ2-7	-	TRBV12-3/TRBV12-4	TGTGCCAGCAGTTTTTTCGCAGGGGAGAGGGGCGAGCAGTACTTC	CASSFFAGERGEQYF
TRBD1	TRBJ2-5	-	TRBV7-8	TGTGCCAGCAGCCACTCCGGGACAGGGAAAGAGACCCAGTACTTC	CASSHSGTGKETQYF
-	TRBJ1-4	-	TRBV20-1	TGCAGTGCTAGACCCCTCGGGGAGGTATATGAAAAACTGTTTTTT	CSARPLGEVYEKLFF
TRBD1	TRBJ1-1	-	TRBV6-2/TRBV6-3	TGTGCCAGCAGTCGGACAGGTGACGAAGCTTTCTTT	CASSRTGDEAFF
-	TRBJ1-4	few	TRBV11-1	TGTGCCAGCAGCCTTTTCTCCCTTGCAACTAATGAAAAACTGTTTTTT	CASSLFSLATNEKLFF
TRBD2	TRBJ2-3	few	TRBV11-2	TGTGCCAGCAGCTCCAAACGGACTAGCGTGGGGGGAATTGATACGCAGTATTTT	CASSSKRTSVGGIDTQYF
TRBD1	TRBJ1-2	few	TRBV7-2	TGTGCCAGCACCTCCAACAGGGGGCCTAACTATGGCTACACCTTC	CASTSNRGPNYGYTF
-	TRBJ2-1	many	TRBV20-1	TGCAGTGCTAGTCGGGAGGGGGCCGTACACAATGAGCAGTTCTTC	CSASREGAVHNEQFF
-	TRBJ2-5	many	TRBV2	TGTGCCAGCAGTGGGGAAGGGACAGAGACCCAGTACTTC	CASSGEGTETQYF
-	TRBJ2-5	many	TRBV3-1	TGTGCCAGCAGCCAAGTCCCACCCCAAGAGACCCAGTACTTC	CASSQVPPQETQYF
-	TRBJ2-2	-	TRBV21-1	TGTGCCAGCAGCAAAGAAAAGGGCGCCGGGGAGCTGTTTTTT	CASSKEKGAGELFF
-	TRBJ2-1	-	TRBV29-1	TGCAGCGCATTAGGGGCTAACTACAATGAGCAGTTCTTC	CSALGANYNEQFF
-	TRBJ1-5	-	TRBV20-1	TGCAGTGAAGATAGTGGACACAGCAATCAGCCCCAGCATTTT	CSEDSGHSNQPQHF
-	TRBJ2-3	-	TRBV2	TGTGCCAGCAGTTGGGTTGGGGAGGCCACAGATACGCAGTATTTT	CASSWVGEATDTQYF
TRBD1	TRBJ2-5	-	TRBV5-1	TGCGCCAGCAGCCTACGGACAGGGTGGGAGACCCAGTACTTC	CASSLRTGWETQYF
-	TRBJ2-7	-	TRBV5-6	TGTGCCAGCAAACTTTATTCAACAGGGTGGGGGAGAGGGGAGCAGTACTTC	CASKLYSTGWGRGEQYF
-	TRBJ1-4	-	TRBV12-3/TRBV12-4	TGTGCCAGCAGTCCCACGACTGAAAAACTGTTTTTT	CASSPTTEKLFF
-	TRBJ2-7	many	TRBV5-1	TGCGCCAGCAGCCCCGGGACTCTTCCTTACGAGCAGTACTTC	CASSPGTLPYEQYF
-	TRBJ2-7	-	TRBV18	TGTGCCAGCTCACGGGACACCCCCTACGAGCAGTACTTC	CASSRDTPYEQYF
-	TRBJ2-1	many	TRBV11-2	TGTGCCAGCAGCTCCGGTCTGATTGAGCAGTTCTTC	CASSSGLIEQFF
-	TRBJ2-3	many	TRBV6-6	TGTGCCAGCATCCCCATTGCGGGGGATACGCAGTATTTT	CASIPIAGDTQYF
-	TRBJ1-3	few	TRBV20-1	TGCAGTGCTACCGCCCGGAGCTCTGGAAACACCATATATTTT	CSATARSSGNTIYF